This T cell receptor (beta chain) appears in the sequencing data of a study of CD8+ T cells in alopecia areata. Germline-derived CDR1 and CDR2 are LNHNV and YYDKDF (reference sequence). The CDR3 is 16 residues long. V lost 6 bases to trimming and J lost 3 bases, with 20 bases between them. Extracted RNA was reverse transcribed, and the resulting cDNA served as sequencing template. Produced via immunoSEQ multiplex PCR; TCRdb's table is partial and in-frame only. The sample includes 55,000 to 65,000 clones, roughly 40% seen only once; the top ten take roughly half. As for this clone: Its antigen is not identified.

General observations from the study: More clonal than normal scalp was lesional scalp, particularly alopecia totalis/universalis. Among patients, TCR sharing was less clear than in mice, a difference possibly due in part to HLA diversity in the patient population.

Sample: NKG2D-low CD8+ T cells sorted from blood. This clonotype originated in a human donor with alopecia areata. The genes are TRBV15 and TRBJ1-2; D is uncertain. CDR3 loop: CATSPWVGRYDYGYTF. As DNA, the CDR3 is TGTGCCACCAGTCCCTGGGTGGGTCGGTACGACTATGGCTACACCTTC.